The entry below describes one T cell receptor (beta chain). Its antigen is unidentified. TCRdb re-called the 5' RACE reads with MiXCR, one entry per CDR3 protein. The table lists tens of thousands of distinct CDR3 sequences, roughly 6% of them singletons. This sample stems from a study of early T cells in non-severe SARS-CoV-2 infection. V was trimmed by 4 bases and J by 2 bases, leaving 15 bases between them. CDR3 length: 15 residues. Germline V gives CDR1 SGHVS, CDR2 FNYEAQ. Study-wide results and limits: Comparison of clonotypes with VDJdb favored anti-spike CD8 responses while missing private and CD4 specificities.

The specimen sequenced was whole blood. This clonotype was sampled from an adult who was a healthcare worker with PCR-confirmed SARS-CoV-2 infection or an uninfected control (not recorded which). The chain recombines TRBV7-6 with TRBJ2-7; D gene uncertain. This chain's CDR3 is CASSSLVGPAYEQYF. In DNA form, the CDR3 reads TGTGCCAGCAGCTCTTTAGTAGGTCCTGCCTACGAGCAGTACTTC.